The clone carrying this T cell receptor (beta chain) has just one count. The antigen is not known. This sample is part of a study of Ad26.COV2.S vaccination and SARS-CoV-2 variants. The study's findings and limits: Breadth, reportedly substantial, characterized the spike-specific CD8+ and CD4+ T cell responses after vaccination. Using TCR breadth and depth analyses may have led to underestimated total T cell responses.

CDR1 is SEHNR, CDR2 FQNEAQ, per germline (reference sequence). V gave up 1 base and J gave up 5 bases, with 14 bases separating them. There are 15 residues in the CDR3. The protocol was immunoSEQ multiplex PCR, while the TCRdb copy is restricted to in-frame clones and leaves out a portion. The sample lists 440,000 or so clones, 89% seen once, with around 1.8% in the top ten. Treatment reported: roughly 19 received Ad26.COV2.S at low or high dose, single or two shots; about 5 received placebo; per-sample allocation not given. Sampling happened 63 days after the first vaccine or placebo injection. Here the sequenced sample was peripheral blood, taken in a trial of Ad26.COV2.S vaccine versus placebo. The TCR originated in a person between 18 and 65 years old who received the Ad26.COV2.S COVID-19 vaccine or a placebo. The rearrangement uses TRBV7-9 and TRBJ2-5; D remains unclear. CDR3 coding DNA: TGTGCCAGCAGCTTAGGGGCACCCTTGAGGGAGACCCAGTACTTC. Its translation: CASSLGAPLRETQYF.